This T cell receptor beta chain was profiled in a study of T cells in Graves' hyperthyroidism and ophthalmopathy (dated by TCRdb to 2018 to 2020). Background for the entire study: Peripheral blood samples were taken at the time of initial diagnosis, prior to any treatment. The study also compared thyroid tissue and blood T-cell repertoires from about 6 Graves' hyperthyroidism patients. Once sampling was done, hyperthyroidism patients were given methimazole at a starting dose of 30 mg daily, whereas ophthalmopathy patients were given high-dose intravenous methylprednisolone. Prospective prediction of ophthalmopathy was tested in an independent validation cohort of 18 to 20 hyperthyroidism patients and 15 to 17 patients who later progressed to ophthalmopathy. The approximately 95 discovery patients were divided at random into training and test sets in a 7:3 ratio. According to the paper, TCR Vbeta CDR3 sequencing was carried out on over 130 peripheral blood samples, which came from some 41 ophthalmopathy, around 75 hyperthyroidism and 17 progressor patients. TCR V-J signatures able to tell the groups apart were searched for in a discovery cohort of 90 to 100 patients, of whom fewer than 45 had Graves' ophthalmopathy and roughly 59 had stable Graves' hyperthyroidism. Overall results and qualifications from the work: Blood samples also contained most of the expanded thyroid clonotypes (frequency above 0.001), which suggests that blood repertoires may reflect thyroid immune responses. A model built on a 13 V-J signature distinguished ophthalmopathy from stable hyperthyroidism, reaching 87.88% sensitivity and 81.08% specificity in cross-validation and 80%/75% in testing. During validation, the model predicted progression to ophthalmopathy a median of about 5.9 months ahead of onset, with around 70% sensitivity and about 72% specificity. No statistical method was used to fix the sample size in advance, and group allocation was not hidden from the investigators.

Hyperthyroidism patients were aged 18 to 65 years and newly diagnosed, with disease duration of less than 2 months. Patients with uncontrolled infections, other autoimmune diseases, pregnancy or lactation were excluded. Diagnoses were established on the basis of clinical symptoms, serum thyroxine and TRAb, thyroid ultrasound, and orbital computed tomography. Blood from progressor patients was collected at the time of first diagnosis with hyperthyroidism, before any ophthalmopathy symptoms had appeared. PBMCs were separated from 10 ml of fresh peripheral blood using Ficoll-Paque density gradient centrifugation. Progressor patients were initially diagnosed with Graves' hyperthyroidism and developed ophthalmopathy during follow-up. Trizol reagent was used to extract total RNA, and RNA quality was then checked on an Agilent 2100 Bioanalyzer. This clonotype appeared many times. It has no known antigen specificity. The sample holds no much larger clone one base away, and base qualities are not on file.

Compared with germline, V lacks 1 base and J lacks 7 bases; bases without a gene match: 2. From cysteine to phenylalanine, the CDR3 is 15 amino acids long. Only the CDR3 portion is preserved as DNA: 45 bases, with reading frame beginning at the first base. From the germline V gene, CDR1 is SGHDT and CDR2 is YYEEEE. The TCR beta CDR3 regions were amplified from RNA transcripts. The first round of RT-PCR for the TCR CDR3 was performed with the HTBI primer set and the Qiagen OneStep RT-PCR kit. A second multiplex PCR round built the libraries, followed by size selection and purification. The libraries were sequenced on an Illumina HiSeq2000 using paired-end 100 bp reads. Processing in the source paper ran as follows. SOAPnuke was used to process the raw data, removing reads that contained adapters or uncalled bases, had a mean Phred below 15, or lacked an exact match to the constant primer or identifier. COPE v1.2.5 was used to merge the high-quality paired reads, and each unique nucleotide sequence was defined as a clonotype. Clonotypes were aligned to IMGT TRBV, TRBD and TRBJ reference segments using MiTCR v1.1. Analysis was restricted to V-J combinations with a frequency above 0.0001, which covered just over 98% of repertoires. The TCS score was defined as F50 (clonal expansion) divided by E x V (chaos), with BLOSUM62-based TCRdist calculated between CDR3 peptides within each V-J. Welch's t-statistics and random forest reduced approximately 520 V-J features to about 12, which were used in a naive Bayes classifier (R e1071). TCRdb itself trimmed the public reads at Q25 with fastp, ran MiXCR and retained productive beta chains. Identical CDR3 proteins give one entry, which carries the most common genes and DNA. In this record, the V and J calls reflect TCRdb's handling and not the investigators' own analysis. For this sample there are about 130,000 distinct CDR3 sequences; more than 20% appear just once. Around two thirds of the sample is in the top ten clones.

The receptor was isolated from a woman between 45 and 65 years old with Graves' hyperthyroidism that later progressed to Graves' ophthalmopathy. The sample comprised blood. Recombination linked TRBV5-6 to TRBJ2-1; the central 13 bases match TRBD2. In nucleotides, the sequence is TGTGCCAGCAGCTTGAAACTAGCGGGAGGGAATGAGCAGTTCTTC. Its coded protein is CASSLKLAGGNEQFF.